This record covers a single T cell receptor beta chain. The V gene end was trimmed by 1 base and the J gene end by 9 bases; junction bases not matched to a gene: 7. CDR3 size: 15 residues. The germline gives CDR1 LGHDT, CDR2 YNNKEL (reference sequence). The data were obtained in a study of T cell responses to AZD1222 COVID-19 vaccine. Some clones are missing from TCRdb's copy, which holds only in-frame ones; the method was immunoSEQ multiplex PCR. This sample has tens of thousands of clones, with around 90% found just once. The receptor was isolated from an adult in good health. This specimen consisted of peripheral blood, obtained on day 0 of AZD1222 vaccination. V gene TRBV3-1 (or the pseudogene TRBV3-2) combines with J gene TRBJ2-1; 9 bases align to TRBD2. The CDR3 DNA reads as TGTGCCAGCAGCCAAGGGGTGGTAGCGGGGGTTGAGCAGTTCTTC. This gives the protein CASSQGVVAGVEQFF.